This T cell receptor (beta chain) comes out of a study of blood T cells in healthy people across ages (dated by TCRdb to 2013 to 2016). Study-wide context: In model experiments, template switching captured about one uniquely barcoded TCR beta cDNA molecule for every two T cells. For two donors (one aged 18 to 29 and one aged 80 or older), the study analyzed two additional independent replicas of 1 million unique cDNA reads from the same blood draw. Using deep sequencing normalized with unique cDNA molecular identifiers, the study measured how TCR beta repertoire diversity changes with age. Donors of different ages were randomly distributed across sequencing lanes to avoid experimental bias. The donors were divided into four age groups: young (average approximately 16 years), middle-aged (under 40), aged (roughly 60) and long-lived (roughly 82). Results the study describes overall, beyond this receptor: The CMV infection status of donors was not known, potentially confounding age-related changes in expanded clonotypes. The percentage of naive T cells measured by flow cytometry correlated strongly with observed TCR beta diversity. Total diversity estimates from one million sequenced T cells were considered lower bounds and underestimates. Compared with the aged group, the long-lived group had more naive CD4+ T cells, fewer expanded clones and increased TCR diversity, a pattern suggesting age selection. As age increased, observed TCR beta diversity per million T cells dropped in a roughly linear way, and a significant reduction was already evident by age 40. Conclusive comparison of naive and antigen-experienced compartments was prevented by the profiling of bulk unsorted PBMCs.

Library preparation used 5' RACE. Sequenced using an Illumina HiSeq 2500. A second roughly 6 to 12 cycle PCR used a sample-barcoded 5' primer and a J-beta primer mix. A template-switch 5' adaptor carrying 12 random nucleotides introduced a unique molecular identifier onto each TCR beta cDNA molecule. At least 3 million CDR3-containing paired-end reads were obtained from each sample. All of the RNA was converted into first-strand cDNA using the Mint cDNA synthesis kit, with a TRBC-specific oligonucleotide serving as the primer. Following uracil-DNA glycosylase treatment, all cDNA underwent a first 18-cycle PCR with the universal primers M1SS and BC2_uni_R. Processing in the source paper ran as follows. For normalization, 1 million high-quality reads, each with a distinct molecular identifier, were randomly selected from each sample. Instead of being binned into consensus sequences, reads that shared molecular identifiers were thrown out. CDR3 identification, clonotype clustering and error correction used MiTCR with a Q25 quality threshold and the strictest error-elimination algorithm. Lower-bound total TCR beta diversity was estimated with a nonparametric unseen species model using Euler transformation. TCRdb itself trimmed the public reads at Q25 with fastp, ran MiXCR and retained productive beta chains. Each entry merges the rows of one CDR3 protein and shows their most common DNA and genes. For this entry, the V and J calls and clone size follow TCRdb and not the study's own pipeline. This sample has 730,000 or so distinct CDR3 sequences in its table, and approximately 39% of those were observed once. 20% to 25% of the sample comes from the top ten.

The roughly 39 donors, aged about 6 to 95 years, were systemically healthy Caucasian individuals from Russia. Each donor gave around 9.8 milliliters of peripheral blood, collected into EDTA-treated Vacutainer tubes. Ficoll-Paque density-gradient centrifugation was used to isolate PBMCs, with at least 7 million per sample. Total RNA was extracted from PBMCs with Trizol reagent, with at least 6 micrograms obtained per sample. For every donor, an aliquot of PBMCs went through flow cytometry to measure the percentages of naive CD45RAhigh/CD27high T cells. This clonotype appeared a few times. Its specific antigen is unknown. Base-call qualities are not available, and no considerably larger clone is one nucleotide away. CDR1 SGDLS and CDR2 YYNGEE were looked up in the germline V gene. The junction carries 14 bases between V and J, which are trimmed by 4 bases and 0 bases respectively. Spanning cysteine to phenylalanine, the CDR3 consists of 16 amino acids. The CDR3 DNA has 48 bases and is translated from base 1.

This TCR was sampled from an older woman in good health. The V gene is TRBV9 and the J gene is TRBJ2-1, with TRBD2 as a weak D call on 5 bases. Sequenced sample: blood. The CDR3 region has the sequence CASSSGPAGSYNEQFF. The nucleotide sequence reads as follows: TGTGCCAGCAGCTCCGGCCCGGCGGGCTCCTACAATGAGCAGTTCTTC.